This T cell receptor (beta chain) was captured by sequencing in a study of cytomegalovirus exposure and HLA in healthy donors. Overall study results and limits: In a later analysis, HLA-associated TCR beta chains were more clonally expanded than equally common others. Reports described diagnosis of cytomegalovirus status by the classifier as highly specific and sensitive.

A remark on this clone: Its antigen is currently unknown.

The PCR contained 60 Vbeta and 13 Jbeta primers. Data came from immunoSEQ multiplex PCR; TCRdb stores just in-frame clones and leaves some out. The sample totals over 150,000 clones. Germline V gene lookup returns CDR1 MGHRA and CDR2 YSYEKL. This CDR3 spans 16 amino acids. Losses at the gene ends were 1 base for V and 7 bases for J; bases not matched to a gene: 6. The sequence was obtained from a boy between 10 and 17 years old in good health and CMV-seronegative. The sequenced sample was PBMCs. V usage is TRBV4-1 and J usage is TRBJ2-1; TRBD2 aligns across 11 bases. The CDR3 nucleotides are TGCGCCAGCAGCCAAGGGTTTAGCGGGGGGGCGAATGAGCAGTTCTTC. Its translation: CASSQGFSGGANEQFF.